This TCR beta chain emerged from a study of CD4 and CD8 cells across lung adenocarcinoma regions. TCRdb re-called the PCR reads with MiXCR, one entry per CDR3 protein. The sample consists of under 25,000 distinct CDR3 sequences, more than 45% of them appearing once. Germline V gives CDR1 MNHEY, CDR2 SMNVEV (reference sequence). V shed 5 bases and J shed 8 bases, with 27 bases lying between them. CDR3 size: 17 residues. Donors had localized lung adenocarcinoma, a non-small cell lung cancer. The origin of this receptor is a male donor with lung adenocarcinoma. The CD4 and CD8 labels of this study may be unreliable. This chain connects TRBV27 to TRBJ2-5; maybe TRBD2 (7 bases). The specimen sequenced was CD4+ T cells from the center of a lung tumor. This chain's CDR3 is CASSPGRGGRDPDTQYF. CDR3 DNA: TGTGCCAGCAGTCCTGGGCGCGGGGGCCGTGACCCAGATACCCAGTACTTC.